This TCR beta chain derives from a study of glioma-infiltrating T cells after dendritic cell vaccination. V was pared by 2 bases and J by 9 bases, with 12 bases of the junction left unmatched. Germline CDR1 reads MDHEN; CDR2 reads SYDVKM. The CDR3 loop spans 16 amino acids. The repertoire was sequenced with immunoSEQ multiplex PCR; TCRdb's copy has only in-frame clones and lacks some. The table lists almost 65,000 clones, 82% of them singletons, with about 10% in the top ten. This clone was seen a handful of times. The sequencing here drew on blood, taken before dendritic cell vaccination. The sequence was obtained from a human donor with glioblastoma. The chain employs TRBV28 and TRBJ2-3; 9 bases line up with TRBD2. CDR3 sequence (DNA): TGTGCCAGCAGTTTAAAACTAGTAGCGGGGGCCTCGACGCAGTATTTT. Encoded protein: CASSLKLVAGASTQYF.